The rows below give T cell receptor beta chains drawn from one sample of a study of shared clonotypes between healthy human individuals. The assay was immunoSEQ multiplex PCR, and TCRdb's table has in-frame clones only and misses some. The data contain 1.6 million or so clones, around 98.5% of them singletons. The sample comprised naive CD4+ T cells sorted from blood. These receptors were obtained from a man aged 25-45 years in good health. Both conserved end residues are part of each CDR3. A D gene is named only where the DNA matches it firmly. Size tells how often a clone was seen (once, few, many) or the class of an expanded clone, and some rows leave it out.

V	D	size	J	DNA	CDR3
TRBV18	NA	NA	TRBJ2-1	TGTGCCAGCTCACCAAACAGCGGCTTATTAGGGAATGAGCAGTTCTTC	CASSPNSGLLGNEQFF
TRBV19	NA	once	TRBJ2-5	TGTGCCAGTAGTATCACGGGCCAAGAGACCCAGTACTTC	CASSITGQETQYF
TRBV28	TRBD1	NA	TRBJ2-1	TGTGCCAGCAGAGCTCATTCCACAGGGGCCTCAGCCTACAATGAGCAGTTCTTC	CASRAHSTGASAYNEQFF
TRBV5-1	TRBD1	NA	TRBJ2-5	TGCGCCAGCAGCGTAACGGGACAGGCGGGGAGGACCCAGTACTTC	CASSVTGQAGRTQYF
TRBV11-3	TRBD2	NA	TRBJ2-7	TGTGCCAGCAGCTTGGCTCTAGCGGGAGAAGTTGACGAGCAGTACTTC	CASSLALAGEVDEQYF
TRBV18	NA	NA	TRBJ2-3	TGTGCCAGCTCACCGGGGGGAGATACGCAGTATTTT	CASSPGGDTQYF
TRBV27	TRBD2	NA	TRBJ2-1	TGTGCCAGCAGCCAACTAGCGGGATCCTACAATGAGCAGTTCTTC	CASSQLAGSYNEQFF
TRBV10-3	TRBD2	NA	TRBJ2-7	TGTGCCATCAGTGGGAGCGGGAGTGGCGACGAGCAGTACTTC	CAISGSGSGDEQYF
TRBV2	NA	NA	TRBJ1-4	TGTGCCAGCAGTCCCCGATCTGCAACTAATGAAAAACTGTTTTTT	CASSPRSATNEKLFF
TRBV29-1	NA	NA	TRBJ2-7	TGCAGCGTTGAGGGGTTTTCCTACGAGCAGTACTTC	CSVEGFSYEQYF
TRBV10-1	TRBD2	NA	TRBJ2-7	TGCGCCACAAGCCGGGGACTAGCGTACGAGCAGTACTTC	CATSRGLAYEQYF
TRBV6-1	NA	NA	TRBJ2-7	TGTGCCAGCAAGGGGGCGGGGGAGCAGTACTTC	CASKGAGEQYF
TRBV7-2	NA	NA	TRBJ2-3	TGTGCCAGCCGACGGACCCTGGGGATAGATACGCAGTATTTT	CASRRTLGIDTQYF
TRBV19	TRBD1	NA	TRBJ1-4	TGTGCCAGTAGTCAACCGGGACAGGGGAATGAAAAACTGTTTTTT	CASSQPGQGNEKLFF
TRBV6-6	NA	NA	TRBJ2-1	TGTGCCAGCAGCCTCCCGGCGGGCCGGGACAATGAGCAGTTCTTC	CASSLPAGRDNEQFF
TRBV6-5	NA	once	TRBJ1-4	TGTGCCAGCAGTTACTTAGGGGGAGTGGGTGAAAAACTGTTTTTT	CASSYLGGVGEKLFF
TRBV6-5	TRBD1	NA	TRBJ2-7	TGTGCCAGCCTAGGGACAGGCTACTACGAGCAGTACTTC	CASLGTGYYEQYF
TRBV28	NA	NA	TRBJ1-1	TGTGCCACTCTTCGGGGGAACACTGAAGCTTTCTTT	CATLRGNTEAFF
TRBV18	TRBD2	NA	TRBJ2-3	TGTGCCAGCTCACCACTGGTCACTAGCGGGACTAGCACAGATACGCAGTATTTT	CASSPLVTSGTSTDTQYF
TRBV5-1	TRBD2	NA	TRBJ2-7	TGCGCCAGCAGCCCCGGACTAGCGGGTGAAAGCTCCTACGAGCAGTACTTC	CASSPGLAGESSYEQYF
TRBV2	TRBD1	NA	TRBJ2-2	TGTGCCAGCAGTGGACAGGGTACGATCACCGGGGAGCTGTTTTTT	CASSGQGTITGELFF
TRBV30	NA	NA	TRBJ2-3	TGTGCCTGGAGTGCCTTGACGGGAGATACGCAGTATTTT	CAWSALTGDTQYF
TRBV7-8	NA	NA	TRBJ1-2	TGTGCCAGCAGCGCAGGGCTTCCAGGGATCGGCTATGGCTACACCTTC	CASSAGLPGIGYGYTF
TRBV30	NA	NA	TRBJ2-2	TGTGCCTGGAGGTTCTTTGGGGAGCTGTTTTTT	CAWRFFGELFF
TRBV7-2	NA	NA	TRBJ1-1	TGTGCCAGCAGCCCGAGGAGGGAAAGTGAAGCTTTCTTT	CASSPRRESEAFF
TRBV29-1	TRBD2	once	TRBJ2-1	TGCAGCGGAGTCGGACTAGCAGTCAGCTCCTACAATGAGCAGTTCTTC	CSGVGLAVSSYNEQFF
TRBV5-1	NA	NA	TRBJ1-1	TGCGCCAGCAGCTATGTGGGGGGAGGAAACACTGAAGCTTTCTTT	CASSYVGGGNTEAFF
TRBV29-1	NA	NA	TRBJ1-4	TGCAGCGTGCAAAAAACCGGGGTTAATGAAAAACTGTTTTTT	CSVQKTGVNEKLFF
TRBV7-6	TRBD1	NA	TRBJ1-1	TGTGCCAGCAGCTTAGGTCCAGGGGGCACTGAAGCTTTCTTT	CASSLGPGGTEAFF
TRBV19	TRBD1	NA	TRBJ1-1	TGTGCCAGTAGTCCGGACAGGGGGAACACTGAAGCTTTCTTT	CASSPDRGNTEAFF
TRBV5-6	NA	NA	TRBJ1-3	TGTGCCAGCAGCTTATCAGGGGCCCTCTCTGGAAACACCATATATTTT	CASSLSGALSGNTIYF
TRBV29-1	TRBD1	NA	TRBJ2-7	TGCAGCGTGAGGCGACAGGGGATCCCCTACGAGCAGTACTTC	CSVRRQGIPYEQYF
TRBV19	NA	NA	TRBJ2-3	TGTGCCAGTACCTTAGACGGACCGAAGCATTTT	CASTLDGPKHF
TRBV18	NA	NA	TRBJ1-3	TGTGCCAGCTCACCACTTGAAACTTTCTCTGGAAACACCATATATTTT	CASSPLETFSGNTIYF
TRBV5-6	NA	NA	TRBJ1-1	TGTGCCAGCAGCTTGGGGGGGCTGGCGAACACTGAAGCTTTCTTT	CASSLGGLANTEAFF
TRBV5-5	NA	NA	TRBJ1-4	TGTGCCAGCAGCTCTCCCCCAGACAGAACTAATGAAAAACTGTTTTTT	CASSSPPDRTNEKLFF
TRBV7-9	TRBD2	NA	TRBJ2-3	TGTGCCAGCAGCAGGACTAGCGGGATCGTAGGTACAGATACGCAGTATTTT	CASSRTSGIVGTDTQYF
TRBV30	NA	NA	TRBJ1-4	TGTGCCTGGAGTGTAACGGGGTTTAATGAAAAACTGTTTTTT	CAWSVTGFNEKLFF
TRBV5-1	NA	NA	TRBJ2-3	TGCGCCAGCAGCTTGGCCCACGCCGGCACAGATACGCAGTATTTT	CASSLAHAGTDTQYF
TRBV6-5	NA	NA	TRBJ2-5	TGTGCCAGCAGTTACCGGTACTCCCAAGAGACCCAGTACTTC	CASSYRYSQETQYF
TRBV7-8	NA	once	TRBJ1-4	TGTGCCAGCAGCTCGTTTCGACACGCAACTAATGAAAAACTGTTTTTT	CASSSFRHATNEKLFF
TRBV18	NA	NA	TRBJ2-3	TGTGCCAGCTCACCACGGGGGAACACAGATACGCAGTATTTT	CASSPRGNTDTQYF